This TCR beta chain was profiled in a study of blood T cell repertoires in COVID-19. Germline V lookup: CDR1 SEHNR, CDR2 FQNEAQ (reference sequence). V was clipped by 6 bases and J by 6 bases, with 17 bases between them. The CDR3 runs to 14 residues. While infection was still active, Seattle patients were enrolled and then followed longitudinally. The assay was immunoSEQ multiplex PCR, and TCRdb's table has in-frame clones only and misses some. The sample includes fewer than 200,000 clones, approximately 79% of them seen just once. V and J are TRBV7-9 and TRBJ1-1; D gene unclear. This sequence originates from a woman between 40 and 50 years old with COVID-19, enrolled during active disease. Sequenced material: peripheral blood. CDR3 region: CASSLPTQASEAFF. The DNA of the CDR3 is TGTGCCAGCAGTCTCCCCACTCAGGCATCTGAAGCTTTCTTT.